This T cell receptor beta chain was captured by sequencing in a study of shared clonotypes between healthy human individuals. Study-wide context: The study enrolled a couple of women and three men aged 18 to 49.

Assay used: immunoSEQ multiplex PCR; TCRdb lists only in-frame clones, some missing. The sample has about 510,000 clones, more than 65% seen once; the top ten hold 10% to 15%. Some 90 million PBMCs served as the genomic DNA source for unsorted samples. This clonotype was obtained from a woman in her forties in good health. Some clones in this sample may be carry-over from other donors' samples. Input material: PBMCs.

The DNA for the CDR3 is TGTGCCAGCAGCGGCGCAAACAATGAGCAGTTCTTC. Protein product: CASSGANNEQFF. The chain uses TRBV9 and TRBJ2-1; no firm D call. The CDR3 contains 12 residues. Trimming pared 3 bases from V and 5 bases from J, leaving 6 bases between. From germline, CDR1 is SGDLS and CDR2 YYNGEE.